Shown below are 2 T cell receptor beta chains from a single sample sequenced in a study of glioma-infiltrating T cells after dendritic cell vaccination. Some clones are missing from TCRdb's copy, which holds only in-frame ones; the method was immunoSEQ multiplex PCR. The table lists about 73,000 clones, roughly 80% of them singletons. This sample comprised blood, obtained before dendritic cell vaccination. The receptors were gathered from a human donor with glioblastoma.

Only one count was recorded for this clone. CDR3 loop: CASRGGPRDTQYF. The CDR3 DNA reads as TGCGCCAGCAGGGGAGGGCCTCGGGATACGCAGTATTTT. The chain has TRBV5-1 and TRBJ2-3, with TRBD2 matching over 7 bases. Germline-derived CDR1 and CDR2 are SGHRS and YFSETQ. This CDR3 has 13 amino acids. The V segment lost 5 bases and the J segment 6 bases; nucleotides outside the gene matches: 6.

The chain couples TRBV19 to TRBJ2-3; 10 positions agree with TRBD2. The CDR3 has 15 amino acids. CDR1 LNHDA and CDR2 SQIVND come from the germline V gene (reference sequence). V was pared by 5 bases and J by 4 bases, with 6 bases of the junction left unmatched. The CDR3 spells CASSLTSGIADTQYF. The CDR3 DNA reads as TGTGCCAGTAGTCTTACTAGCGGGATCGCAGATACGCAGTATTTT.